This T cell receptor beta chain was sequenced during a study of response to subunit inactivated influenza vaccine. From the RT-PCR reads, TCRdb called clonotypes with MiXCR, one entry per CDR3 protein. Counted here are roughly 620,000 distinct CDR3 sequences, roughly 10% occurring once; the ten biggest clones make up around 10%. The CDR3 covers 16 residues. Trimming stripped 1 base from V and 1 base from J, with 13 bases between. Germline V gene sequence: CDR1 SGHVS, CDR2 FQNEAQ. This clonotype was recorded at least ten times. These data are also associated with another study on T cells expressing NK-cell markers. That source notes: What made the TCR beta cDNA was 5'RACE template switching with UMIs.

The sequence came from a middle-aged man who received an inactivated influenza vaccine. This material consisted of PBMCs from blood, taken on the day of vaccination. This chain uses TRBV7-8 with TRBJ2-5; perhaps TRBD1 as D (6 bases). CDR3 DNA sequence: TGTGCCAGCAGCTTAGGATATACAGGGAGCCAAGAGACCCAGTACTTC. It encodes CASSLGYTGSQETQYF.